This T cell receptor beta chain was captured in a study of control samples from healthy donors and cancer patients. This clone was detected once. CDR1 and CDR2 (germline): MRHNA, SNTAGT. This CDR3 comprises 12 residues. V dropped 7 bases and J dropped 8; count of bases not matched to a gene: 7. Libraries were prepared by immunoSEQ multiplex PCR; TCRdb keeps only in-frame clonotypes and omits some of them. The table shows 85,000 to 90,000 clones, with roughly nine tenths occurring only once. V usage is TRBV6-4 and J usage is TRBJ1-1; TRBD1 aligns across 7 bases. Sequencing was performed on PBMCs. The sequence was obtained from a woman between 50 and 59 years old with colorectal cancer. Here the CDR3 DNA reads TGTGCCAGCAACCCTACAGGGGAAGAAGCTTTCTTT. It is translated as CASNPTGEEAFF.